The next 14 T cell receptor beta chains were all read from a single sample in a study of ipilimumab plus nivolumab after autologous stem cell transplantation. The protocol was immunoSEQ multiplex PCR, while the TCRdb copy is restricted to in-frame clones and leaves out a portion. The sample shows approximately 84,000 clones, 83% of them seen only once. The starting material was PBMCs, obtained in a trial of ipilimumab plus nivolumab as post-transplant consolidation. The origin of the receptors is a male donor with diffuse large B-cell lymphoma.

V is TRBV12-5 and J is TRBJ2-1; a weak D match, TRBD2 (5 bases). Germline assignment: CDR1 LGHNT and CDR2 FRNRAP. The CDR3 runs to 15 residues. Deletions cut 2 bases from V and 5 bases from J, with 13 bases between. This CDR3 is CASGLLGGYHNEQFF. DNA for the CDR3: TGTGCTAGTGGTTTGCTTGGCGGGTACCACAATGAGCAGTTCTTC.

This clone was seen only a few times. The rearrangement joins TRBV4-3 to TRBJ1-5; D is unresolved. Trimming removed 0 bases at V and 0 bases at J, with 12 bases between. Germline V gene sequence: CDR1 LGHNA, CDR2 YSLEER. The CDR3 covers 17 residues. The CDR3 sequence: CASSQEFGGYSNQPQHF. CDR3 nucleotide sequence: TGCGCCAGCAGCCAAGAGTTTGGCGGCTATAGCAATCAGCCCCAGCATTTT.

The chain uses TRBV6-5 and TRBJ2-7, with D perhaps matching TRBD1 (5 bases). The CDR3 is 13 amino acids. CDR1 is MNHEY, CDR2 SVGAGI, per germline. Trimming removed 2 bases from V and 5 bases from J, with 10 bases in between. CDR3 coding DNA: TGTGCCAGCAGTTACCTTCAGGGAAACGAGCAGTACTTC. Translation: CASSYLQGNEQYF.

The rearrangement links TRBV13 to TRBJ2-3, with 8 bases identical to TRBD1. The J segment lost 0 bases and the V segment lost 3 bases, leaving 5 bases of the junction unmatched. This CDR3 region has 16 residues. Germline CDR1 is PRHDT and CDR2 is FYEKMQ (reference sequence). CDR3 residues: CASSFLRGLSTDTQYF. In DNA, the CDR3 is TGTGCCAGCAGCTTCCTCAGGGGGCTGAGCACAGATACGCAGTATTTT.

This rearrangement joins TRBV9 to TRBJ2-1; D uncertain. Trimming removed 1 base from V and 2 bases from J, with 7 bases in between. CDR1 and CDR2 (germline): SGDLS, YYNGEE. This CDR3 has 14 residues. CDR3 in DNA: TGTGCCAGCAGCGTATCAGTCGCCTACAATGAGCAGTTCTTC. Translated: CASSVSVAYNEQFF.

The chain employs TRBV19 and TRBJ1-6; no definite D call. This CDR3 has 14 residues. Germline V gene data show CDR1 as LNHDA and CDR2 as SQIVND (reference sequence). Trimming pared 5 bases from V and 0 bases from J, leaving 5 bases between. DNA of the CDR3: TGTGCCAGTAGTGCGAGCTCCTATAATTCACCCCTCCACTTT. This codes for CASSASSYNSPLHF.

CDR3: CASSPLQGAYEQYF. DNA for the CDR3: TGTGCCAGCAGCCCGCTCCAGGGGGCCTACGAGCAGTACTTC. The rearrangement joins TRBV7-9 to TRBJ2-7; 7 bases fit TRBD1. Per germline, CDR1 SEHNR and CDR2 FQNEAQ (reference sequence). This CDR3 has 14 residues. Unmatched junction bases numbered 6, after V lost 5 bases and J lost 2 bases.

The CDR3 loop is CASSAYGTGSGNQPQHF. For the CDR3, the DNA is TGTGCCAGCAGTGCCTACGGAACAGGGAGTGGCAATCAGCCCCAGCATTTT. This chain uses TRBV6-1 with TRBJ1-5, with D perhaps matching TRBD1 (6 bases). The CDR3 has 17 amino acids. Germline CDR1 MNHNS, CDR2 SASEGT. V was clipped by 4 bases and J by 2 bases, with 18 bases between them.

This chain connects TRBV21-1 to TRBJ1-5. TRBV21-1 is recorded as a pseudogene. The CDR3 consists of 17 residues. The CDR3 loop reads CASSPPEGGTRNQPQHF. As DNA, the CDR3 is TGTGCCAGCAGCCCCCCGGAGGGGGGGACACGAAATCAGCCCCAGCATTTT.

The CDR3, as DNA: TGTGCCAGCAGTGCGACAGGGGGCAATGAGCAGTTCTTC. Its translation is CASSATGGNEQFF. This chain connects TRBV6-4 to TRBJ2-1, with 9 positions matching TRBD1. Germline-derived CDR1 and CDR2 are MRHNA and SNTAGT. The J segment lost 6 bases and the V segment lost 4 bases, leaving 1 base of the junction unmatched. The CDR3 runs 13 residues.

Of note for this clone: One junction end disagrees with the germline gene, perhaps due to a read error. The sample carries other DNA sequences with the same CDR3. This chain connects TRBV10-3 to TRBJ2-7, with a tentative D call TRBD2 (6 bases). The length of the CDR3 is 16 residues. CDR1 ENHRY and CDR2 SYGVKD come from the germline V gene. The CDR3, as DNA: TGTGCTATCAGTGAGGGTTTAGCGGACCTATCCTACGAGCAGTACTTC. Protein: CAISEGLADLSYEQYF.

The J gene is TRBJ2-4, the V gene TRBV6-7; D possibly uses TRBD1 or TRBD2 (5 bases each). TRBV6-7 is recorded as an ORF, its role being uncertain. V was clipped by 0 bases and J by 6 bases, with 15 bases between them. The CDR3 consists of 16 residues. The CDR3 here is CASSYSPGTRINIQYF. The CDR3 DNA follows: TGTGCCAGCAGTTACTCCCCCGGGACCAGAATAAACATTCAGTACTTC.

This rearrangement joins TRBV5-1 to TRBJ1-2, with D uncertain. V shed 0 bases and J shed 4 bases, with 7 bases lying between them. The germline V gene encodes CDR1 SGHRS and CDR2 YFSETQ. The CDR3 loop spans 13 amino acids. CDR3 amino acids: CASSLGVGYGYTF. The CDR3, as DNA: TGCGCCAGCAGCTTGGGGGTCGGCTATGGCTACACCTTC.

The chain employs TRBV4-2 and TRBJ2-3, with D possibly being TRBD1 or TRBD2 (5 bases each). Germline-derived CDR1 and CDR2 are LGHNA and YNFKEQ. Trimming shortened V by 4 bases and J by 0 bases, and 14 bases separated the two germline ends. This CDR3 is 16 amino acids long. CDR3 amino acids: CASSPEGTGSTDTQYF. As DNA, the CDR3 is TGTGCCAGCAGCCCAGAAGGGACGGGGAGCACAGATACGCAGTATTTT.